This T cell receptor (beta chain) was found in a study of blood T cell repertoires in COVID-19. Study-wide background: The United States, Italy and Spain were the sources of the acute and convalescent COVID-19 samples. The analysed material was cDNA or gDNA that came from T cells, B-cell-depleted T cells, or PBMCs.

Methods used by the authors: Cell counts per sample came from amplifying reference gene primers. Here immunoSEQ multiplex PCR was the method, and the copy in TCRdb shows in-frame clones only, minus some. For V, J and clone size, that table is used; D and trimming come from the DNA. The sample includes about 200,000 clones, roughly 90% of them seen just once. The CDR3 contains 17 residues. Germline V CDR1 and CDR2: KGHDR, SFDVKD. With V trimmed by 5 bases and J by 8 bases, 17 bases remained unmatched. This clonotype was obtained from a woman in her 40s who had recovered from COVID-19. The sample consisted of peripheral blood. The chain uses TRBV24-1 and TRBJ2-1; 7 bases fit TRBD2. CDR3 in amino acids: CATSAASGTKGFDEQFF. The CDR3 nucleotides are TGTGCCACCAGTGCCGCTTCCGGGACTAAGGGGTTCGATGAGCAGTTCTTC.